This TCR beta chain was sequenced in a study of T-cell memory formation after mild COVID-19. This clonotype was recorded a few times. This CDR3 is built from 14 residues. Trimming removed 3 bases from V and 4 bases from J; junction bases left unmatched: 0. TCRdb re-analysed the 5' RACE reads in MiXCR, keeping a single row per CDR3 protein. The sample consists of just over 200,000 distinct CDR3 sequences, 9.5% to 10% of them appearing once. The genes are TRBV12-3 or TRBV12-4 and TRBJ1-4, with 9 bases identical to TRBD1. The material sequenced was PBMCs or a T cell subset sorted from them (not recorded which). This receptor was identified in a man in his late teens or twenties who had mild COVID-19 (a few samples of this study predate the infection). Cell type and time point are not known. The CDR3 coding sequence is TGTGCCAGCAGTTTGACAGGGGGTAATGAAAAACTGTTTTTT. Encoded protein: CASSLTGGNEKLFF.